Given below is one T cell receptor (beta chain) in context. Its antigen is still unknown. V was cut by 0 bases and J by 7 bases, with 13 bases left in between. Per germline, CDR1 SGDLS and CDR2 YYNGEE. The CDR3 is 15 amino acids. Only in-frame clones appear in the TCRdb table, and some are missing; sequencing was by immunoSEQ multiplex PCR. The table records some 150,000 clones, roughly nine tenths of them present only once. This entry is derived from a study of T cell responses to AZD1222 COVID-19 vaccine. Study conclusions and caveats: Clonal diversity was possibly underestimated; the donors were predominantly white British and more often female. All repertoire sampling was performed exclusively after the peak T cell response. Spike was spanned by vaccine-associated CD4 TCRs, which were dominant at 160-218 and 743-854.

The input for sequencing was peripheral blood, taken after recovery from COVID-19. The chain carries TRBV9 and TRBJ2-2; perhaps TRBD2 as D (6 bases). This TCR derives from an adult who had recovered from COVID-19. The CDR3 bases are TGTGCCAGCAGCGTAGATTCGGAGGGGTTCGGGGAGCTGTTTTTT. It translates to CASSVDSEGFGELFF.